This T cell receptor (beta chain) originates from a study of beta chain features in type 1 diabetes. Study findings and constraints: For patients, the naive, central memory and Treg TCRB repertoires appeared more alike than for healthy donors.

Sequencing targeted expressed TCRB transcripts, as all isolated RNA had been reverse transcribed. The assay was immunoSEQ multiplex PCR, and TCRdb's table has in-frame clones only and misses some. The sample holds more than 150,000 clones, less than 15% seen once. As to this clone: Its antigen remains unidentified.

Germline V gene sequence: CDR1 GTSNPN, CDR2 SVGIG (reference sequence). The V end lost 4 bases, the J end lost 5 bases, and 14 bases lay between the germline ends. The CDR3 sequence is 13 residues long. The material sequenced was central memory CD4+ T cells from blood. The receptor was derived from a woman aged 18-30 years in good health. The V gene is TRBV30, the J gene TRBJ1-2; D is unresolved. CDR3 loop: CAWTKRADYGYTF. DNA for the CDR3: TGTGCCTGGACCAAGCGGGCGGATTATGGCTACACCTTC.